This T cell receptor beta chain was recorded in a study of T cell repertoires in cytomegalovirus infection (dated by TCRdb to the late 2010s). About the full investigation: Donor HLA type was relevant to the analysis, as public TCR beta signatures indicated carriage of CMV infection together with the matching HLA type.

With regard to this clonotype: Its specific antigen is unknown. Base quality data are lacking; no much larger clone is found one base away.

Broader findings and caveats from the paper: Cumulative frequency of public TCR beta family members discriminated carriers of CMV infection plus the relevant HLA type in this cohort and an independent 352-donor cohort. The ex vivo response was dominated by HLA-C-restricted CMV-specific TCR beta clonotypes, and the single most frequent clonotype in two of eight donors was supplied by these HLA-C-restricted clonotypes.

This sample was sequenced with an Illumina HiSeq 1500. The raw public data were reprocessed by TCRdb itself: fastp quality trimming at Q25, MiXCR clonotype calling, in-frame beta chains only. Rows are unified per CDR3 protein, each entry keeping the most common DNA and genes. The sample profile shows 300,000 or so distinct CDR3 sequences; about 8.8% of them were found once. Clones ranked in the top ten supply around 2.4% of the sample. The CDR3 starts with the cysteine, ends with the phenylalanine, and has 16 residues. Here the CDR3 DNA is all that survives: 48 bases in frame from base 1. The junction carries 19 bases between V and J, which are trimmed by 2 bases and 3 bases respectively. The germline V gene (reference sequence) sets CDR1 to DFQATT and CDR2 to SNEGSKA.

This sequence originates from a human donor in good health (CMV status not recorded). Some clones in this sample may be carry-over from other donors' samples. The sequenced material came from PBMCs. Recombination connected TRBV20-1 to TRBJ2-5; TRBD2 is possibly the D segment (6 matching bases). This receptor carries the CDR3 CSARKAAGNLKETQYF. In nucleotides, the sequence is TGCAGTGCTAGAAAAGCGGCGGGGAACCTTAAAGAGACCCAGTACTTC.